Each of the 21 T cell receptor beta chains below was sequenced from the same sample in a study of blood T cells in healthy people across ages. Through a sample-barcoded 5' primer and a J-beta primer mix, a second PCR was run for about 6 to 11 cycles. TCRdb analysed the 5' RACE reads with MiXCR anew, one entry per CDR3 protein. The sample consists of about a million distinct CDR3 sequences, roughly 51% of them appearing once. The sequencing sample was made of blood. These receptors originate from a woman aged 60-75 years in good health.

V gene TRBV5-1 combines with J gene TRBJ1-6, with TRBD1 matching over 7 bases. The CDR3 totals 15 residues. From germline, CDR1 is SGHRS and CDR2 YFSETQ. The trim removed 3 bases at V and 5 bases at J, leaving 5 bases unmatched. The CDR3 nucleotides are TGCGCCAGCAGCTCCCCTGACAGGGATAATTCACCCCTCCACTTT. It codes for CASSSPDRDNSPLHF.

The V gene is TRBV28, the J gene TRBJ2-3; D call uncertain. V was trimmed by 4 bases and J by 2 bases, leaving 7 bases between them. Germline CDR1 MDHEN, CDR2 SYDVKM. This CDR3 has 13 residues. The CDR3 sequence: CASSWSSTDTQYF. The CDR3 region has the DNA TGTGCCAGCAGTTGGTCCTCCACAGATACGCAGTATTTT.

This clonotype has ten or more counts. A much larger clone lies one base from this, so it may be a read error. V gene TRBV27 combines with J gene TRBJ2-5; TRBD2 is a possible D gene (5 bases). The germline V and J ends were trimmed by 4 bases and 4 bases, with 10 bases remaining between them. Germline V gene lookup returns CDR1 MNHEY and CDR2 SMNVEV (reference sequence). This CDR3 has 13 residues. The CDR3 DNA follows: TGTGCCAGCAGTTGTGGGAGTGTAGAGACCCAGTACTTC. As protein: CASSCGSVETQYF.

This clonotype was found a few times. One end of the junction fails to match germline, which may point to a read error. The V and J genes are TRBV15 and TRBJ2-5; tentative D call: TRBD2 (6 bases). The CDR3 sequence is 19 residues long. Germline lookup yields CDR1 LNHNV and CDR2 YYDKDF (reference sequence). The CDR3 loop reads CATNRDAPLRGDRQETQYF. The DNA for the CDR3 is TGTGCCACCAACAGAGATGCACCGTTGCGGGGAGATCGACAAGAGACCCAGTACTTC.

The chain combines TRBV7-9 with TRBJ1-2; the D is unclear. The CDR3 totals 14 residues. Germline V lookup: CDR1 SEHNR, CDR2 FQNEAQ (reference sequence). Trimming pared 1 base from V and 5 bases from J, leaving 11 bases between. The CDR3 region is CASSLGGVIYGYTF. CDR3 DNA sequence: TGTGCCAGCAGCTTAGGTGGTGTCATTTATGGCTACACCTTC. Drawing the rest from reference TRBV7-9 and TRBJ1-2, the complete variable domain is DTGVSQNPRHKITKRGQNVTFRCDPISEHNRLYWYRQTLGQGPEFLTYFQNEAQLEKSRLLSDRFSAERPKGSFSTLEIQRTEQGDSAMYLCASSLGGVIYGYTFGSGTRLTVV.

This clonotype showed up just once. A much larger clone differs from this one at a single base, so this may be a read error. This chain joins TRBV29-1 and TRBJ2-3, with D perhaps matching TRBD2 (6 bases). Per germline, CDR1 SQVTM and CDR2 ANQGSEA. The CDR3 runs 14 residues. Trimming removed 4 bases at V and 1 base at J, with 12 bases between. DNA for the CDR3: TGCAGCGTTGGCAGACTAGGTGGCACAGATACGCAGTATTTT. Its translation: CSVGRLGGTDTQYF.

This clonotype was counted a few times. This chain joins TRBV1 and TRBJ2-7; TRBD1 is the table's D call and was not checked against the DNA. TRBV1 is a recognized pseudogene. The CDR3 has 14 amino acids. The DNA for the CDR3 is TGCACCAGCACAGGACAGGGGAGGTCCTACGAGCAGTACTTC. Its translation is CTSTGQGRSYEQYF.

The sample holds a few counts of this clonotype. The chain couples TRBV20-1 to TRBJ2-5, with D possibly matching TRBD2 (5 bases). The tail of the sequence fits TRBJ2-7 better, so the J call may be wrong. The germline CDR1 and CDR2 sequences are DFQATT and SNEGSKA (reference sequence). The CDR3 length is 14 residues. The CDR3: CSASVRTDIGEQYF. The DNA of the CDR3 is TGCAGTGCTAGTGTTCGGACTGACATTGGCGAGCAGTACTTC.

The gene calls are TRBV2 and TRBJ2-1; unclear D gene. The CDR3 runs to 14 residues. The germline CDR1 and CDR2 sequences are SNHLY and FYNNEI. The V end lost 1 base, the J end lost 2 bases, and 6 bases lay between the germline ends. The CDR3 DNA follows: TGTGCCAGCAGTGAAGTCCGTGCCTACAATGAGCAGTTCTTC. This gives the protein CASSEVRAYNEQFF.

This chain connects TRBV3-1 to TRBJ1-2, with no clear D. Trimming pared 2 bases from V and 1 base from J, leaving 5 bases between. Germline loops: CDR1 LGHDT, CDR2 YNNKEL (reference sequence). The CDR3 is made up of 13 amino acids. CDR3 sequence reads: CASSQLYNYGYTF. As DNA, the CDR3 is TGTGCCAGCAGCCAATTGTATAACTATGGCTACACCTTC.

In its sample, this clonotype was seen a few times. The V and J genes are TRBV4-1 and TRBJ2-5, with D tentatively TRBD2 (5 bases). In germline, CDR1 is MGHRA, CDR2 YSYEKL. The V gene lost 2 bases and the J gene lost 4 bases, with 17 bases spanning the gap. This CDR3 has 16 residues. The CDR3 DNA reads as TGCGCCAGCAGCCAACGCTCCTTGACTAAGGGAGAGACCCAGTACTTC. Protein: CASSQRSLTKGETQYF.

This clonotype was detected a few times. The chain recombines TRBV5-6 with TRBJ2-7; TRBD1 aligns across 7 bases. CDR1 and CDR2 (germline): SGHDT, YYEEEE. The junction had 12 bases not matched to a gene; V was cut back by 4 bases and J by 5 bases. This CDR3 has 15 residues. CDR3: CASSIYRGLGHEQYF. The CDR3 DNA reads as TGTGCCAGCAGCATATACAGGGGTCTAGGACACGAGCAGTACTTC.

This chain's CDR3 is CSAGRRGYRFF. The CDR3 region has the DNA TGCAGTGCTGGTCGACGCGGATATCGGTTCTTC. This rearrangement joins TRBV20-1 to TRBJ2-1, with D unclear. Germline CDR1 DFQATT, CDR2 SNEGSKA (reference sequence). The CDR3 has 11 residues. The ends were cut back, 5 bases at V and 15 bases at J, with 17 bases in the middle.

This chain connects TRBV7-2 to TRBJ2-5; D remains ambiguous. V lost 5 bases and J 7 bases, leaving 14 bases between the germline ends. Germline V gene data show CDR1 as SGHTA and CDR2 as FQGNSA. The CDR3 is made up of 13 amino acids. The CDR3 sequence is CASSVGQIGTQYF. In DNA, the CDR3 is TGTGCCAGCAGCGTAGGGCAGATAGGGACCCAGTACTTC.

V and J are TRBV24-1 and TRBJ2-7, with D tentatively TRBD1 (5 bases). Germline CDR1 reads KGHDR; CDR2 reads SFDVKD. The CDR3 contains 13 residues. Trimming removed 4 bases from V and 3 bases from J, with 9 bases in between. CDR3 loop: CATSEPQGYEQYF. The CDR3 bases are TGTGCCACCAGTGAGCCGCAGGGCTACGAGCAGTACTTC.

In this sample, this clonotype turned up a few times. V usage is TRBV7-2 and J usage is TRBJ2-5; TRBD2 might be the D (6 bases). The CDR3 loop spans 15 amino acids. The germline V and J ends were trimmed by 3 bases and 4 bases, with 15 bases remaining between them. CDR1 SGHTA and CDR2 FQGNSA come from the germline V gene. The CDR3: CASSLGLGRGETQYF. Written as DNA, the CDR3 is TGTGCCAGCAGCTTGGGGCTCGGGAGAGGAGAGACCCAGTACTTC.

V usage is TRBV2 and J usage is TRBJ1-4; D remains ambiguous. Germline values: CDR1 SNHLY, CDR2 FYNNEI. Deletions cut 4 bases from V and 2 bases from J, with 11 bases between. This CDR3 contains 15 residues. CDR3 in amino acids: CASSGLTDTNEKLFF. CDR3 nucleotides: TGTGCCAGCAGTGGGCTGACGGACACTAATGAAAAACTGTTTTTT.

This clonotype was seen only once. The rearrangement uses TRBV6-5 and TRBJ1-2; 7 bases line up with TRBD1. CDR3 length: 14 amino acids. V shed 6 bases and J 6 bases; nucleotides not matched to a gene: 10. Germline V gives CDR1 MNHEY, CDR2 SVGAGI. The CDR3 region has the DNA TGTGCCAGCAGCTCAACAGGGGAATCGAATGGCTACACCTTC. Amino acid sequence: CASSSTGESNGYTF.

This clonotype has just one count. The V gene is TRBV11-2, the J gene TRBJ2-6; no clear D. The V end lost 5 bases, the J end lost 0 bases, and 23 bases lay between the germline ends. There are 20 residues in the CDR3. Germline loops: CDR1 SGHAT, CDR2 FQNNGV. The CDR3 DNA follows: TGTGCCAGCAGCGGCCAGATGTGGAACAGCCCAAGCTCTGGGGCCAACGTCCTGACTTTC. Protein: CASSGQMWNSPSSGANVLTF.

The chain carries TRBV15 and TRBJ2-1, with 8 bases that match TRBD2. The CDR3 covers 17 residues. Germline assignment: CDR1 LNHNV and CDR2 YYDKDF (reference sequence). Trimming took 4 bases from V and 7 from J; bases not matched to a gene: 15. The chain's CDR3 is CATSISAAAGVGNEQFF. The CDR3, as DNA: TGTGCCACCAGCATTTCAGCTGCAGCGGGAGTGGGTAATGAGCAGTTCTTC.

The chain carries TRBV25-1 and TRBJ2-7; TRBD2 is a possible D gene (5 bases). The ends were cut back, 4 bases at V and 9 bases at J, with 10 bases in the middle. This CDR3 has 11 residues. CDR1 and CDR2 (germline): MGHDK, SYGVNS. CDR3 in amino acids: CASSGPGSQYF. In DNA, the CDR3 is TGTGCCAGCAGTGGCCCGGGATCGCAGTACTTC.